Shown below are 32 T cell receptor beta chains from a single sample sequenced in a study of control samples from healthy donors and cancer patients. Clones were read by immunoSEQ multiplex PCR, and TCRdb kept only the in-frame ones, dropping some. This table holds about 180,000 clones, about 90% found once. The material sequenced was blood. Receptors were obtained from a woman in her forties in good health.

This chain links TRBV28 with TRBJ2-6; D is perhaps TRBD1 (6 bases). The CDR3 sequence is 16 residues long. Germline CDR1 reads MDHEN; CDR2 reads SYDVKM. Trimming took off 7 bases at V and 0 bases at J, with 13 bases between the two ends. The CDR3 is CASTSDRASGANVLTF. The DNA for the CDR3 is TGTGCCAGCACCTCGGACAGAGCCTCTGGGGCCAACGTCCTGACTTTC.

The V gene is TRBV5-1, the J gene TRBJ2-6, with D uncertain. V was pared by 0 bases and J by 8 bases, with 9 bases between. Germline CDR1 reads SGHRS; CDR2 reads YFSETQ. The CDR3 covers 14 residues. For the CDR3, the DNA is TGCGCCAGCAGCTTGGGGGCATCTACCAACGTCCTGACTTTC. Residues: CASSLGASTNVLTF.

V and J are TRBV2 and TRBJ1-2; possible D gene TRBD1, 5 bases. Germline CDR1 is SNHLY and CDR2 is FYNNEI. CDR3 length: 15 amino acids. V shed 3 bases and J shed 1 base, with 12 bases lying between them. CDR3 sequence reads: CASSDGGALNYGYTF. The CDR3 nucleotides read TGTGCCAGCAGTGATGGGGGTGCGCTTAACTATGGCTACACCTTC.

This rearrangement joins TRBV6-5 to TRBJ2-3; TRBD2 matches at 8 bases. The V gene's germline CDR1 is MNHEY and CDR2 SVGAGI. The CDR3 contains 15 residues. With 6 bases clipped from V and 1 base from J, the junction kept 6 bases outside the gene matches. CDR3 residues: CASRVLAGGTDTQYF. The CDR3 coding sequence is TGTGCCAGCAGAGTCCTAGCGGGCGGCACAGATACGCAGTATTTT.

Here the CDR3 DNA reads TGTGCCAGCAGCTTCCGACCGGCCTACGAGCAGTACTTC. Protein product: CASSFRPAYEQYF. The chain carries TRBV7-2 and TRBJ2-7; no firm D call. The CDR3 contains 13 residues. Per the germline V gene, CDR1 is SGHTA and CDR2 is FQGNSA. The ends were cut back, 3 bases at V and 2 bases at J, with 8 bases in the middle.

In its sample, this clone was seen a few times. This chain links TRBV5-1 with TRBJ2-7; TRBD1 aligns across 9 bases. The CDR3 runs 17 residues. V lost 5 bases, J lost 0 bases, and 12 bases stayed unmatched. Germline V CDR1 and CDR2: SGHRS, YFSETQ. The CDR3 DNA reads TGCGCCAGCAGGGAGGGGGCCGGGACAGGGAACTCCTACGAGCAGTACTTC. As protein: CASREGAGTGNSYEQYF.

This chain uses TRBV4-2 with TRBJ2-7; tentatively, D is TRBD1 or TRBD2 (5 bases each). Germline lookup yields CDR1 LGHNA and CDR2 YNFKEQ. The V end lost 1 base, the J end lost 3 bases, and 7 bases lay between the germline ends. The CDR3 extends over 13 amino acids. The CDR3 coding sequence is TGTGCCAGCAGCCAAGGGGGGATCTACGAGCAGTACTTC. Its protein product is CASSQGGIYEQYF.

This clone was seen once. The rearrangement links TRBV5-6 to TRBJ2-5; D ambiguous. Germline V gene lookup returns CDR1 SGHDT and CDR2 YYEEEE. The CDR3 covers 11 residues. V was pared by 1 base and J by 3 bases, with 1 base between. CDR3 residues: CASSLKETQYF. In DNA, the CDR3 is TGTGCCAGCAGCTTGAAAGAGACCCAGTACTTC.

The rearrangement uses TRBV10-3 and TRBJ1-1; D remains ambiguous. The V gene lost 8 bases and the J gene lost 4 bases, with 17 bases spanning the gap. The CDR3 sequence is 14 residues long. Germline lookup yields CDR1 ENHRY and CDR2 SYGVKD. CDR3: CAIAEATRVTEAFF. CDR3 sequence (DNA): TGTGCCATCGCGGAGGCGACTCGGGTCACTGAAGCTTTCTTT.

The rearrangement joins TRBV5-4 to TRBJ2-5; 11 bases align to TRBD2. Germline CDR1 SGHNT, CDR2 YYREEE (reference sequence). V was pared by 4 bases and J by 6 bases, with 5 bases of the junction left unmatched. The CDR3 length is 14 residues. DNA for the CDR3: TGTGCCAGCAGCGGGGGACTAGCGGTGAAGACCCAGTACTTC. As protein: CASSGGLAVKTQYF.

This chain uses TRBV29-1 with TRBJ2-1; the D is unclear. V was trimmed by 4 bases and J by 9 bases, leaving 16 bases between them. This CDR3 spans 13 amino acids. The germline V gene has CDR1 SQVTM and CDR2 ANQGSEA. CDR3 amino acids: CSVVLARSGEQFF. The CDR3 nucleotides are TGCAGCGTTGTTCTGGCACGGTCGGGTGAGCAGTTCTTC.

The V gene is TRBV29-1, the J gene TRBJ1-2; TRBD1 aligns across 8 bases. Losses at the gene ends were 3 bases for V and 6 bases for J; bases not matched to a gene: 3. Per the germline V gene, CDR1 is SQVTM and CDR2 is ANQGSEA. CDR3 size: 12 residues. CDR3 sequence: CSVETTGDGYTF. The CDR3 coding sequence is TGCAGCGTTGAGACGACAGGGGATGGCTACACCTTC.

This clone was recorded once. This sample includes further DNA sequences coding for the same CDR3. The chain combines TRBV18 with TRBJ2-7, with 8 bases aligning to TRBD1. V shed 2 bases and J 4 bases; nucleotides not matched to a gene: 4. CDR1 KGHSH and CDR2 LQKENI come from the germline V gene. The CDR3 loop spans 14 amino acids. DNA for the CDR3: TGTGCCAGCTCACCAGGGACAGGTCCTTACGAGCAGTACTTC. This encodes CASSPGTGPYEQYF.

The V gene is TRBV10-3, the J gene TRBJ1-2; 7 bases map to TRBD1. The germline V gene has CDR1 ENHRY and CDR2 SYGVKD. CDR3 size: 12 residues. Trimming cost V 2 bases and J 8 bases; bases outside gene matches: 2. The CDR3 nucleotides read TGTGCCATCAGTGAGGGAGGGGGCGGCTACACCTTC. This gives the protein CAISEGGGGYTF.

The chain links TRBV7-6 to TRBJ2-1, with 7 bases lining up with TRBD2. This CDR3 region has 12 residues. J lost 10 bases, V lost 5 bases, and 5 bases had no gene match. From germline, CDR1 is SGHVS and CDR2 FNYEAQ. Here the CDR3 reads CASSPGGIEQFF. DNA of the CDR3: TGTGCCAGCAGCCCCGGGGGGATAGAGCAGTTCTTC.

CDR3 DNA sequence: TGTGCCAGCAGCTTTTCGGGGGGCTCCGGGGAGCTGTTTTTT. This gives the protein CASSFSGGSGELFF. The V call is TRBV7-9, the J call TRBJ2-2; maybe TRBD2 (7 bases). Trimming shortened V by 3 bases and J by 6 bases, and 11 bases separated the two germline ends. The length of the CDR3 is 14 residues. Germline V CDR1 and CDR2: SEHNR, FQNEAQ (reference sequence).

The genes are TRBV4-1 and TRBJ1-2; unclear D gene. This CDR3 has 15 amino acids. Trimming removed 0 bases at V and 4 bases at J, with 12 bases between. Looked up from germline, CDR1 is MGHRA and CDR2 is YSYEKL. The CDR3 reads CASSQEGGLIYGYTF. DNA of the CDR3: TGCGCCAGCAGCCAAGAGGGAGGGCTGATCTATGGCTACACCTTC.

The chain employs TRBV24-1 and TRBJ2-5; D is possibly TRBD2 (6 bases). The V gene's germline CDR1 is KGHDR and CDR2 SFDVKD. Trimming left V 3 bases short and J 2 bases short, with 9 bases between. The CDR3 runs to 14 residues. The CDR3 DNA reads TGTGCCACCAGTGATGCGACTAGTCAAGAGACCCAGTACTTC. Amino acids: CATSDATSQETQYF.

J is TRBJ1-1 and V is TRBV7-2; D ambiguous. Germline assignment: CDR1 SGHTA and CDR2 FQGNSA. CDR3 length equals 13 residues. V lost 2 bases to trimming and J lost 4 bases, with 8 bases between them. CDR3 DNA: TGTGCCAGCAGCTTAAGGGTAGGCACTGAAGCTTTCTTT. Its protein is CASSLRVGTEAFF.

CDR3 DNA sequence: TGTGCCAGCAGCTTCGAAATCGGGGGGGACTATGGCTACACCTTC. Its protein is CASSFEIGGDYGYTF. V gene TRBV7-9 combines with J gene TRBJ1-2, with D possibly matching TRBD1 (5 bases). The CDR3 loop spans 15 amino acids. The germline V gene encodes CDR1 SEHNR and CDR2 FQNEAQ (reference sequence). Trimming left V 3 bases short and J 3 bases short, with 14 bases between.

V usage is TRBV11-2 and J usage is TRBJ2-7, with no clear D. Trimming took 3 bases from V and 2 from J, leaving 2 bases between them. CDR1 is SGHAT, CDR2 FQNNGV, per germline. The CDR3 is 11 residues long. This CDR3 is CASSFAYEQYF. CDR3 DNA sequence: TGTGCCAGCAGCTTCGCCTACGAGCAGTACTTC.

The chain is built from TRBV15 and TRBJ2-1; D perhaps matches TRBD2 (6 bases). There are 14 residues in the CDR3. The V and J ends lost 7 bases and 8 bases respectively, with 18 bases between them. Germline V gene sequence: CDR1 LNHNV, CDR2 YYDKDF (reference sequence). The CDR3 is CATTRTEGNYEQFF. The CDR3 nucleotides are TGTGCCACCACTCGGACGGAGGGGAACTATGAGCAGTTCTTC.

The chain recombines TRBV13 with TRBJ2-7; D gene ambiguous. Germline CDR1 reads PRHDT; CDR2 reads FYEKMQ (reference sequence). V was clipped by 1 base and J by 0 bases, with 10 bases between them. This CDR3 is 15 amino acids long. The chain's CDR3 is CASSLVEAGSYEQYF. CDR3 bases: TGTGCCAGCAGCTTAGTAGAGGCTGGCTCCTACGAGCAGTACTTC.

V gene TRBV4-1 combines with J gene TRBJ2-3; unclear D gene. The CDR3 covers 12 residues. Germline CDR1 reads MGHRA; CDR2 reads YSYEKL. Between the trimmed V and J ends, which lost 4 bases and 4 bases, there was a span of 6 bases. The chain's CDR3 is CASSLMADTQYF. CDR3 in DNA: TGCGCCAGCAGCCTCATGGCAGATACGCAGTATTTT.

The V gene is TRBV4-1, the J gene TRBJ1-1; weak D call: TRBD1 (5 bases). Germline V gives CDR1 MGHRA, CDR2 YSYEKL. With 2 bases removed from V and 3 bases from J, the gap between germline ends came to 13 bases. The CDR3 spans 15 residues. The CDR3: CASSQKAGGDTEAFF. The CDR3 DNA sequence: TGCGCCAGCAGCCAAAAGGCCGGAGGGGACACTGAAGCTTTCTTT.

CDR3 nucleotide sequence: TGTGCCAGCAGTCCCCTCACGAACACCGGGGAGCTGTTTTTT. Residues: CASSPLTNTGELFF. This sequence joins TRBV5-4 and TRBJ2-2; D ambiguous. This CDR3 spans 14 amino acids. The V end lost 5 bases, the J end lost 0 bases, and 8 bases lay between the germline ends. Per the germline V gene, CDR1 is SGHNT and CDR2 is YYREEE (reference sequence).

The chain joins TRBV5-1 to TRBJ1-2; perhaps TRBD1 as D (5 bases). Trimming shortened V by 4 bases and J by 6 bases, and 19 bases separated the two germline ends. This CDR3 comprises 15 residues. CDR1 and CDR2 (germline): SGHRS, YFSETQ. Here the CDR3 DNA reads TGCGCCAGCAGCCCCTCCGTGGGGGTCCCTCATGGCTACACCTTC. Its protein is CASSPSVGVPHGYTF.

V is TRBV6-1 and J is TRBJ2-7, with 8 bases aligning to TRBD1. The germline V gene has CDR1 MNHNS and CDR2 SASEGT. V gave up 1 base and J gave up 2 bases; unmatched junction bases: 1. CDR3 size: 14 residues. In DNA, the CDR3 is TGTGCCAGCAGTGAAGTGGGACAGGCCTACGAGCAGTACTTC. This sequence encodes CASSEVGQAYEQYF.

V and J are TRBV6-1 and TRBJ1-1; D ambiguous. Germline lookup yields CDR1 MNHNS and CDR2 SASEGT. CDR3 length: 13 residues. V shed 0 bases and J shed 4 bases, with 6 bases lying between them. The CDR3 DNA reads as TGTGCCAGCAGTGAAGCGGAGGGCACTGAAGCTTTCTTT. Protein: CASSEAEGTEAFF.

V usage is TRBV6-5 and J usage is TRBJ1-2, with 7 bases fitting TRBD1. The ends lost 3 bases at V and 1 base at J; junction bases unmatched: 5. Looked up from germline, CDR1 is MNHEY and CDR2 is SVGAGI. CDR3 size: 15 residues. The CDR3 loop is CASSYGQAFNYGYTF. Written as DNA, the CDR3 is TGTGCCAGCAGTTATGGACAGGCCTTTAACTATGGCTACACCTTC.

CDR3 coding DNA: TGTGCCAGCAGCCAAGTAACTGGGTATGGCTACACCTTC. This sequence encodes CASSQVTGYGYTF. The chain is built from TRBV3-1 (or the pseudogene TRBV3-2) and TRBJ1-2; D call uncertain. V was clipped by 1 base and J by 5 bases, with 8 bases between them. This CDR3 has 13 residues. Germline CDR1 and CDR2: LGHDT and YNNKEL (reference sequence).

The V gene is TRBV12-1, the J gene TRBJ1-3. TRBV12-1 constitutes a pseudogene. This CDR3 contains 17 residues. The CDR3 nucleotides read TGTGCCAGCAGTTCACCGGGACCTCGGAGCTCTGGAAACACCATATATTTT. Its protein product is CASSSPGPRSSGNTIYF.